This T cell receptor beta chain stems from a study of CD8 T cells in ankylosing spondylitis. Study findings and constraints: A TCR beta motif of eight or nine highly homologous variants seemed to mark ankylosing spondylitis blood. Reportedly, matched ankylosing spondylitis synovial fluid was significantly enriched for disease-linked clones.

This clonotype was detected only once. Its antigen is as yet unknown. Researchers built TCR beta libraries using quantitative 5'-RACE with molecular barcodes. One entry per CDR3 protein results from TCRdb running MiXCR on the 5' RACE reads. Of around 540,000 distinct CDR3 sequences in the sample, about 13% were seen once. Sequenced material: blood, either unsorted or a sorted T cell fraction (not recorded which). The TCR comes from a male donor with ankylosing spondylitis.

CDR3 in amino acids: CASTLMGLAGVVDTQYF. The CDR3 DNA is TGTGCCAGCACCCTAATGGGACTAGCGGGAGTGGTAGATACGCAGTATTTT. This sequence joins TRBV11-2 and TRBJ2-3, with 14 bases matching TRBD2. Germline CDR1 reads SGHAT; CDR2 reads FQNNGV. V lost 7 bases to trimming and J lost 5 bases; unmatched junction nucleotides: 11. This CDR3 has 17 amino acids.